This TCR beta chain was observed in a study of CD8+ T cells in alopecia areata. Study as a whole: Twice a day, 5 to 10 mg of oral tofacitinib was administered to treated patients. Notes on the study in general: A great number of expanded lesional clones endured in scalp and blood during tofacitinib. Uncertainty remains about how baseline CD8+ expansion links to response, with one nonresponder.

Note on this clone: Its specificity is unknown.

TCR sequencing used cDNA made by reverse transcription of extracted RNA. Profiling relied on immunoSEQ multiplex PCR, and the TCRdb table lists in-frame clones only, not all of them. The sample records tens of thousands of clones, 92% being singletons. This sample's treatment: oral pan-JAK inhibitor, 5-10 mg twice daily. Lesional scalp tissue (obtained by punch biopsy) and peripheral blood were collected from alopecia areata patients. The V end lost 5 bases, the J end lost 2 bases, and 16 bases lay between the germline ends. The germline gives CDR1 SGHVS, CDR2 FQNEAQ. CDR3 size: 16 residues. The sequenced sample was CD8+ T cells sorted from blood, obtained at week 24, from a patient treated with tofacitinib. The sequence was obtained from a human donor with alopecia areata. The rearrangement joins TRBV7-8 to TRBJ2-1; unclear D gene. CDR3 protein: CASSPQGRAPYNEQFF. DNA for the CDR3: TGTGCCAGCAGCCCGCAAGGAAGGGCCCCCTACAATGAGCAGTTCTTC.